The 6 T cell receptor beta chains given below trace back to one sample, sequenced in a study of T cell changes during pregnancy in multiple sclerosis. TCRdb's table, derived via immunoSEQ multiplex PCR, lists solely in-frame clones and lacks some. The data contain about 38,000 clones, about 95% of them seen just once; the ten biggest clones take up 0.39%. The specimen was CD4+ T cells from peripheral blood mononuclear cells, collected in the second trimester of pregnancy. These receptors were obtained from a female donor with multiple sclerosis, enrolled in a pregnancy study.

V gene TRBV18 combines with J gene TRBJ1-1, with unresolved D. V lost 4 bases and J 0 bases, leaving 9 bases between the germline ends. The germline V gene has CDR1 KGHSH and CDR2 LQKENI. This CDR3 region has 14 residues. The CDR3 spells CASSQSEVNTEAFF. The CDR3 DNA sequence: TGTGCCAGCTCACAGTCAGAGGTGAACACTGAAGCTTTCTTT.

The chain is built from TRBV10-3 and TRBJ1-4; D not resolved. Germline CDR1 reads ENHRY; CDR2 reads SYGVKD. The ends were cut back, 7 bases at V and 4 bases at J, with 10 bases in the middle. This CDR3 comprises 13 residues. CDR3: CAITDNFNEKLFF. The CDR3 bases are TGTGCCATCACCGACAACTTTAATGAAAAACTGTTTTTT.

The chain carries TRBV4-1 and TRBJ1-6; the D gene is possibly TRBD1 (5 bases). V lost 0 bases, J lost 5 bases, and 14 bases lay in between. From germline, CDR1 is MGHRA and CDR2 YSYEKL. CDR3 size: 17 residues. The CDR3 spells CASSQDPRGTDNSPLHF. In DNA, the CDR3 is TGCGCCAGCAGCCAAGATCCTAGGGGCACCGATAATTCACCCCTCCACTTT.

The chain is built from TRBV7-8 and TRBJ1-4; TRBD1 aligns across 9 bases. V was clipped by 0 bases and J by 13 bases; unmatched bases: 12. The CDR3 runs to 16 residues. Germline CDR1 and CDR2: SGHVS and FQNEAQ. The DNA of the CDR3 is TGTGCCAGCAGCTTAGCTCCTTGGGACAGGGCTTGGGGACTGTTTTTT. Protein product: CASSLAPWDRAWGLFF.

The rearrangement links TRBV2 to TRBJ2-1; 7 bases line up with TRBD2. CDR3 length: 14 amino acids. V was clipped by 7 bases and J by 1 base; unmatched bases: 4. Germline loops: CDR1 SNHLY, CDR2 FYNNEI. CDR3 coding DNA: TGTGCCAGCAAGACAGCGGGATCCTACAATGAGCAGTTCTTC. Amino acid sequence: CASKTAGSYNEQFF.

The chain employs TRBV19 and TRBJ1-5; D might be TRBD1 (6 bases). The CDR3 contains 15 residues. Germline CDR1 and CDR2: LNHDA and SQIVND (reference sequence). Trimming pared 1 base from V and 9 bases from J, leaving 16 bases between. The CDR3 DNA reads TGTGCCAGTAGTATAGTAGGGGGAGGGGTTCGGCCCCAGCATTTT. Its protein product is CASSIVGGGVRPQHF.